These 4 T cell receptor beta chains were sequenced from one sample in a study of cytotoxic CD8 clonotypes in ibrutinib-treated CLL. Produced via immunoSEQ multiplex PCR; TCRdb's table is partial and in-frame only. The sample holds tens of thousands of clones, 45% to 60% seen once. This sample comprised PBMCs, obtained after 12 months of ibrutinib treatment. The receptor source for this set is a human donor with chronic lymphocytic leukemia.

The V gene is TRBV6-6, the J gene TRBJ2-1, with D possibly being TRBD2 (5 bases). CDR1 and CDR2 (germline): MNHNY, SVGAGI (reference sequence). The CDR3 covers 13 residues. V was clipped by 0 bases and J by 12 bases, with 12 bases between them. The CDR3 coding sequence is TGTGCCAGCAGTTACTCCCAGACTACTCCGCAGTTCTTC. It specifies CASSYSQTTPQFF.

This rearrangement joins TRBV2 to TRBJ2-7; a weak D match, TRBD1 (5 bases). Germline CDR1 is SNHLY and CDR2 is FYNNEI. The CDR3 totals 14 residues. Trimming shortened V by 6 bases and J by 6 bases, and 18 bases separated the two germline ends. CDR3 nucleotide sequence: TGTGCCAGCAGCCCCGGAAGGGATAGGGGCGAGCAGTACGTC. As protein: CASSPGRDRGEQYV.

The rearrangement links TRBV30 to TRBJ2-1; TRBD1 aligns across 9 bases. The trim removed 4 bases at V and 12 bases at J, leaving 10 bases unmatched. There are 13 residues in the CDR3. Germline V CDR1 and CDR2: GTSNPN, SVGIG (reference sequence). The CDR3 DNA sequence: TGTGCCTGGATGGACAGGGGCTCAGGTGCGCAGTTCTTC. It specifies CAWMDRGSGAQFF.

Remarks on this clone: This may stem from a read error, because a much larger clone lies one nucleotide away. The same CDR3 arises from other DNA sequences in this sample as well. The chain combines TRBV15 with TRBJ1-2; D gene ambiguous. The length of the CDR3 is 14 residues. Germline CDR1 LNHNV, CDR2 YYDKDF (reference sequence). The CDR3: CATSSKDGPYGYTF. CDR3 nucleotide sequence: TGCGCCACCAGCTCCAAGGACGGCCCGTATGGCTACACCTTC.